Given below is one T cell receptor (beta chain) in context. The sample holds other DNA sequences that translate to the same CDR3. How the authors handled the data: Reference gene primer amplification in the assay estimated nucleated cell counts. Assay used: immunoSEQ multiplex PCR; TCRdb lists only in-frame clones, some missing. That table gives V, J and clone size, and the DNA gave D and trimming. The sample contains 250,000 or so clones, just under 90% of which appear only once. This specimen belongs to a study of blood T cell repertoires in COVID-19. Background on the study: In each case, the material was cDNA or gDNA derived from T cells, B-cell-depleted T cells, or PBMCs.

Seattle researchers signed up patients amid active infection and tracked them longitudinally. CDR1 SGHDT and CDR2 YYEEEE come from the germline V gene. Unmatched junction bases numbered 3, after V lost 4 bases and J lost 0 bases. The CDR3 consists of 14 residues. The source of this sequence is a young man with COVID-19, enrolled during active disease. The sequenced sample consisted of peripheral blood. The V and J genes are TRBV5-6 and TRBJ1-1, with 7 nucleotides matching TRBD1. In DNA form, the CDR3 reads TGTGCCAGCAGCCTGGGACAGATGAACACTGAAGCTTTCTTT. Residues: CASSLGQMNTEAFF.